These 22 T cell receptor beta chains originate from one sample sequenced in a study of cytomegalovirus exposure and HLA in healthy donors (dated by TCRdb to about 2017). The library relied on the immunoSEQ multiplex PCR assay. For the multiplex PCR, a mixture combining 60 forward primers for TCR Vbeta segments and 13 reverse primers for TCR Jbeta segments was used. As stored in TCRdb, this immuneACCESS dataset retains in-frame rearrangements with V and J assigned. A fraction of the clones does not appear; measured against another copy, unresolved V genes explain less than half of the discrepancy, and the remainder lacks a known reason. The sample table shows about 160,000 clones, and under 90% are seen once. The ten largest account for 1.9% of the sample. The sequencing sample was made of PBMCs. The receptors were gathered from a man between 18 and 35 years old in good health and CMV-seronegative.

As DNA, the CDR3 is TGTGCCAGCAGTGAAGCCGGTAGCTCCTATAATTCACCCCTCCACTTT. Translation gives CASSEAGSSYNSPLHF. The chain recombines TRBV6-1 with TRBJ1-6; D unresolved. The CDR3 extends over 16 amino acids. CDR1 MNHNS and CDR2 SASEGT come from the germline V gene. V lost 0 bases and J lost 0, with 6 bases in between.

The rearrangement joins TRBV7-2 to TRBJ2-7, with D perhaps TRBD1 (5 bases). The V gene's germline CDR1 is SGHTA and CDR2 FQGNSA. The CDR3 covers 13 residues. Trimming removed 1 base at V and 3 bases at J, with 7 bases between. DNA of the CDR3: TGTGCCAGCAGCTTAGACAGGAACTACGAGCAGTACTTC. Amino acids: CASSLDRNYEQYF.

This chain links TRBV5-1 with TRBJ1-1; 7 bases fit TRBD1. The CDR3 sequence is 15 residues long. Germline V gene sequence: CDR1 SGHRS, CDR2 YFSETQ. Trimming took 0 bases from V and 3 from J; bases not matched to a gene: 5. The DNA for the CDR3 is TGCGCCAGCAGCTTGGAGGGGGACAGCTACACTGAAGCTTTCTTT. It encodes CASSLEGDSYTEAFF.

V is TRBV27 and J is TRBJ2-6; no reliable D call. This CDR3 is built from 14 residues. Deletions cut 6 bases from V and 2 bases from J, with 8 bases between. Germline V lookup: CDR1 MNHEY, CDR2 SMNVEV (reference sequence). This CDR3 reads CASRELTGANVLTF. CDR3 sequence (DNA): TGTGCCAGCAGGGAGCTAACTGGGGCCAACGTCCTGACTTTC.

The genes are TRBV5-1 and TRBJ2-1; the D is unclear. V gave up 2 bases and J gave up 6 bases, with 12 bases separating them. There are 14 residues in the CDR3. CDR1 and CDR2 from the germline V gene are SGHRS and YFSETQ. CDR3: CASSFNSYINEQFF. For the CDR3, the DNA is TGCGCCAGCAGCTTTAACAGTTATATCAATGAGCAGTTCTTC.

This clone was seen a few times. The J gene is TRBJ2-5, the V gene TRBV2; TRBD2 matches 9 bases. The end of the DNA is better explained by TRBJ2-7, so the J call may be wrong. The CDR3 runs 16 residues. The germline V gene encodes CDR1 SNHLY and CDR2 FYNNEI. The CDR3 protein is CASTGILAGSAYEQYF. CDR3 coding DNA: TGTGCCAGCACGGGGATCCTAGCGGGATCGGCCTACGAGCAGTACTTC.

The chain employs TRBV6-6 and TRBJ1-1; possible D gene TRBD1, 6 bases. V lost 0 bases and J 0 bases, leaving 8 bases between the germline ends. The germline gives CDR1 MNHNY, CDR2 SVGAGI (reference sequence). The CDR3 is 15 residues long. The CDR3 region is CASSYSGQMNTEAFF. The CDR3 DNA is TGTGCCAGCAGTTACTCTGGACAGATGAACACTGAAGCTTTCTTT.

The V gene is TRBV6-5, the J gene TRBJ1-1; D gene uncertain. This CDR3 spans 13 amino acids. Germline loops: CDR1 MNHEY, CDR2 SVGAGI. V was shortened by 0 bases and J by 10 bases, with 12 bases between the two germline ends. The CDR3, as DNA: TGTGCCAGCAGTTACTCCGGCCCCACGGGAGCTTTCTTT. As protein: CASSYSGPTGAFF.

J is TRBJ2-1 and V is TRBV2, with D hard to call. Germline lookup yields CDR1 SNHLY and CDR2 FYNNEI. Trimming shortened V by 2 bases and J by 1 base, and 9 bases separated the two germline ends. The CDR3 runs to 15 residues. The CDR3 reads CASSEFLDSYNEQFF. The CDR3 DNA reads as TGTGCCAGCAGTGAATTCCTAGATTCCTACAATGAGCAGTTCTTC.

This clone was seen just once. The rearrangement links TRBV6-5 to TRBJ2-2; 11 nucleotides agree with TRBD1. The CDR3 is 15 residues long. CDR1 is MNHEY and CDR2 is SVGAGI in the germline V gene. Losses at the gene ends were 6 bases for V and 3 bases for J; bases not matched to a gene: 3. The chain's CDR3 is CASRGGQGDTGELFF. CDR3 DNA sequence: TGTGCCAGCAGGGGGGGACAGGGGGACACCGGGGAGCTGTTTTTT.

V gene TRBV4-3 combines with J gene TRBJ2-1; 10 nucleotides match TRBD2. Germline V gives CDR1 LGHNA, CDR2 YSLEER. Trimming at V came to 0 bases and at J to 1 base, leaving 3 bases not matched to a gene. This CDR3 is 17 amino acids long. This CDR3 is CASSQEGAGGSYNEQFF. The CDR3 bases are TGCGCCAGCAGCCAAGAGGGAGCGGGAGGGTCCTACAATGAGCAGTTCTTC.

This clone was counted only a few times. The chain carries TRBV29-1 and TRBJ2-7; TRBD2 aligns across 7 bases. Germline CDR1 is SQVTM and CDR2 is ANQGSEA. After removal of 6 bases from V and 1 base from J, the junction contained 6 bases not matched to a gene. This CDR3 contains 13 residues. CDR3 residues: CSVLDSGSYEQYF. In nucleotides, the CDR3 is TGCAGCGTCCTAGATAGCGGGTCCTACGAGCAGTACTTC.

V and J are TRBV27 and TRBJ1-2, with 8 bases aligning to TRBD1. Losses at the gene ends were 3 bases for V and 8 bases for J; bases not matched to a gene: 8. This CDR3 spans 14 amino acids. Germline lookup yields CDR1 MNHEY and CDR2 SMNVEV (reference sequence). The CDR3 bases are TGTGCCAGCAGTTTCCTGGACAGGGACAACGGCTACACCTTC. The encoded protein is CASSFLDRDNGYTF.

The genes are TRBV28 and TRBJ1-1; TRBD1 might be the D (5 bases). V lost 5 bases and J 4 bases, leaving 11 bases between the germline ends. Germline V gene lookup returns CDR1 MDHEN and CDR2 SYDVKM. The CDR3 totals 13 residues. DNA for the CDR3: TGTGCCAGCAGTCCCAGGGTGGGCACTGAAGCTTTCTTT. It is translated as CASSPRVGTEAFF.

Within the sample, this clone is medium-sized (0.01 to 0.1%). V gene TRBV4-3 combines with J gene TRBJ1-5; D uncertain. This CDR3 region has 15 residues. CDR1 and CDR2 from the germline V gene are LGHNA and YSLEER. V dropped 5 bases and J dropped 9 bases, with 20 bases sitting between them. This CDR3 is CASSSHTSGLSPQHF. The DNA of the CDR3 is TGCGCCAGCAGCTCCCACACCTCCGGGTTGTCGCCCCAGCATTTT.

CDR3 amino acids: CATSSVAGGGDTQYF. CDR3 nucleotide sequence: TGTGCCACCAGCAGTGTAGCGGGAGGCGGAGATACGCAGTATTTT. This sequence joins TRBV15 and TRBJ2-3; TRBD2 agrees at 10 bases. V shed 3 bases and J 5 bases; nucleotides not matched to a gene: 5. Germline V gene sequence: CDR1 LNHNV, CDR2 YYDKDF (reference sequence). The CDR3 covers 15 residues.

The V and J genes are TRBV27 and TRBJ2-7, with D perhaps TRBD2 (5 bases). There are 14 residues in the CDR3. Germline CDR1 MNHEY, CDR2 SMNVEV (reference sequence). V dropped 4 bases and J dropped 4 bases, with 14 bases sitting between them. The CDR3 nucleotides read TGTGCCAGCAGTTACGAGGGTGGTTGGTACGAGCAGTACTTC. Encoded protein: CASSYEGGWYEQYF.

The CDR3 DNA follows: TGTGCCAGCGGTCAGCGGGGGGGGCAAGAGACCCAGTACTTC. Protein sequence: CASGQRGGQETQYF. The chain employs TRBV5-6 and TRBJ2-5; TRBD2 matches 10 bases. The CDR3 extends over 14 amino acids. The germline V gene encodes CDR1 SGHDT and CDR2 YYEEEE. With V trimmed by 7 bases and J by 2 bases, 5 bases remained unmatched.

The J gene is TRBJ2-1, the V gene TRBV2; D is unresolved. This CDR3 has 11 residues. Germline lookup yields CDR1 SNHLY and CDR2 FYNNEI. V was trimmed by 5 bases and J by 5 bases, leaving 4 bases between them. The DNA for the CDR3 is TGTGCCAGCAGTCTTAACAATGAGCAGTTCTTC. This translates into CASSLNNEQFF.

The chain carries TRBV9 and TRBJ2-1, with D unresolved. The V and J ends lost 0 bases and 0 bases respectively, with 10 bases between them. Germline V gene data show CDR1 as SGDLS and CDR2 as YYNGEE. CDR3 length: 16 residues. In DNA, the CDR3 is TGTGCCAGCAGCGTAGACGAAGGCGGCTCCTACAATGAGCAGTTCTTC. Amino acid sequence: CASSVDEGGSYNEQFF.

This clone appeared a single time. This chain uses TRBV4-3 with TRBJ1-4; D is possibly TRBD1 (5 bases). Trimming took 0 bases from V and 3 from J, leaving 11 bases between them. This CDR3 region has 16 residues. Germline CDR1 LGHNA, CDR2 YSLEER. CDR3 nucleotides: TGCGCCAGCAGCCAAGATATTGGGGCCTCTAATGAAAAACTGTTTTTT. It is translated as CASSQDIGASNEKLFF.

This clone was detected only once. CDR3 DNA: TGTGCCAGCAGCCACGATGGGGGCGGTGGCTACACCTTC. As protein: CASSHDGGGGYTF. This chain connects TRBV11-1 to TRBJ1-2; D may be TRBD1 (6 bases). V was trimmed by 5 bases and J by 7 bases, leaving 14 bases between them. The CDR3 length is 13 residues. Per germline, CDR1 SGHAT and CDR2 FQDESV (reference sequence).